This is a list of T cell receptor beta chains from one sample in a study of cytomegalovirus exposure and HLA in healthy donors. Only in-frame clones appear in the TCRdb table, and some are missing; sequencing was by immunoSEQ multiplex PCR. The data hold approximately 110,000 clones, with 83% observed a single time. Sequenced: PBMCs. The receptors originated from a young man in good health and CMV-seronegative. CDR3s include the opening cysteine and the closing phenylalanine or tryptophan. The D gene is left open where the match is weak. The size of a clone is reported for some rows only, either as once, few or many, or as a class for expanded clones.

V: TRBV7-2
size: few
J: TRBJ2-3
D: NA
CDR3: CASSPIAGFTDTQYF
DNA: TGTGCCAGCAGCCCTATTGCGGGATTCACAGATACGCAGTATTTT

V: TRBV25-1
size: medium-sized
J: TRBJ2-3
D: NA
CDR3: CASVRGRTQYF
DNA: TGTGCCAGCGTTAGGGGCCGAACGCAGTATTTT

V: TRBV4-3
size: NA
J: TRBJ2-7
D: NA
CDR3: CASSQGSGRGHHEQYF
DNA: TGCGCCAGCAGCCAGGGCTCGGGAAGGGGACACCACGAGCAGTACTTC

V: TRBV10-2
size: many
J: TRBJ1-6
D: TRBD1
CDR3: CASSSRQGAMAPLHF
DNA: TGCGCCAGCTCGAGCCGACAGGGGGCAATGGCACCCCTCCACTTT

V: TRBV7-8
size: NA
J: TRBJ2-3
D: NA
CDR3: CASSLRRYGSTASTDTQYF
DNA: TGTGCCAGCAGCCTCCGGAGGTATGGTTCGACGGCTAGCACAGATACGCAGTATTTT

V: TRBV28
size: NA
J: TRBJ1-1
D: NA
CDR3: CASTSSASGVTEAFF
DNA: TGTGCCAGCACGTCAAGCGCGTCAGGGGTCACTGAAGCTTTCTTT

V: TRBV27
size: once
J: TRBJ1-4
D: NA
CDR3: CASSFQGLNEKLFF
DNA: TGTGCCAGCAGCTTCCAGGGACTCAATGAAAAACTGTTTTTT

V: TRBV11-3
size: NA
J: TRBJ2-2
D: NA
CDR3: CASSIVTGELFF
DNA: TGTGCCAGCAGCATCGTCACCGGGGAGCTGTTTTTT

V: TRBV28
size: NA
J: TRBJ2-1
D: NA
CDR3: CASSQGQVRGEQFF
DNA: TGTGCCAGCAGTCAGGGTCAAGTACGTGGTGAGCAGTTCTTC

V: TRBV6-5
size: NA
J: TRBJ1-1
D: NA
CDR3: CASSYSRGMNTEAFF
DNA: TGTGCCAGCAGTTACTCGAGGGGGATGAACACTGAAGCTTTCTTT

V: TRBV25-1
size: NA
J: TRBJ2-4
D: TRBD2
CDR3: CASGMGGGNIQYF
DNA: TGTGCCAGCGGTATGGGGGGAGGGAACATTCAGTACTTC

V: TRBV30
size: NA
J: TRBJ2-6
D: NA
CDR3: CAWRSHEYCSGANVLTF
DNA: TGTGCCTGGAGGTCGCATGAGTATTGCTCTGGGGCCAACGTCCTGACTTTC

V: TRBV7-9
size: NA
J: TRBJ1-1
D: TRBD1
CDR3: CASSLATIRQGKNTEAFF
DNA: TGTGCCAGCAGCTTAGCCACTATCCGACAGGGGAAGAACACTGAAGCTTTCTTT

V: TRBV27
size: NA
J: TRBJ2-7
D: TRBD2
CDR3: CASSPTLAGGTYEQYF
DNA: TGTGCCAGCAGTCCGACACTAGCGGGAGGGACCTACGAGCAGTACTTC

V: TRBV2
size: NA
J: TRBJ1-1
D: NA
CDR3: CASSVSRGLEAFF
DNA: TGTGCCAGCAGTGTCTCCAGGGGCTTAGAAGCTTTCTTT

V: TRBV15
size: NA
J: TRBJ2-1
D: NA
CDR3: CATSRRTGYNEQFF
DNA: TGTGCCACCAGCAGGAGGACTGGATACAATGAGCAGTTCTTC

V: TRBV4-2
size: NA
J: TRBJ1-2
D: NA
CDR3: CASSQERTVYGYTF
DNA: TGTGCCAGCAGCCAAGAACGAACAGTCTATGGCTACACCTTC

V: TRBV27
size: once
J: TRBJ2-2
D: TRBD1
CDR3: CASSGTGFTGELFF
DNA: TGTGCCAGCAGCGGGACAGGGTTCACCGGGGAGCTGTTTTTT

V: TRBV7-2
size: NA
J: TRBJ2-7
D: NA
CDR3: CASSLRGSYEQYF
DNA: TGTGCCAGCAGCCTCCGAGGCTCCTACGAGCAGTACTTC

V: TRBV7-9
size: once
J: TRBJ2-7
D: TRBD2
CDR3: CASNPLAGPYEQYF
DNA: TGTGCCAGCAACCCCCTAGCGGGACCCTACGAGCAGTACTTC

V: TRBV4-3
size: NA
J: TRBJ2-1
D: TRBD2
CDR3: CASNHGLAGEFNEQFF
DNA: TGCGCCAGCAACCACGGACTAGCGGGAGAATTCAATGAGCAGTTCTTC

V: TRBV28
size: NA
J: TRBJ2-1
D: NA
CDR3: CASSFRQRFDEQFF
DNA: TGTGCCAGCAGTTTTAGGCAGCGTTTTGATGAGCAGTTCTTC

V: TRBV4-3
size: NA
J: TRBJ2-7
D: TRBD2
CDR3: CASSQDRGGLAGVNSYEQYF
DNA: TGCGCCAGCAGCCAAGATCGGGGAGGACTAGCGGGAGTCAACTCCTACGAGCAGTACTTC

V: TRBV4-1
size: NA
J: TRBJ1-2
D: NA
CDR3: CASSPRDICGYTF
DNA: TGCGCCAGCAGCCCCCGAGACATCTGTGGCTACACCTTC

V: TRBV7-2
size: NA
J: TRBJ2-7
D: TRBD2
CDR3: CASSTTGPGGEQYF
DNA: TGTGCCAGCAGCACTACAGGCCCGGGGGGGGAGCAGTACTTC

V: TRBV6-5
size: NA
J: TRBJ1-5
D: NA
CDR3: CASSWDGGDSNQPQHF
DNA: TGTGCCAGCAGTTGGGACGGGGGGGATAGCAATCAGCCCCAGCATTTT

V: TRBV5-5
size: few
J: TRBJ1-5
D: TRBD1
CDR3: CASSRSQGVNQPQHF
DNA: TGTGCCAGCAGCCGAAGTCAGGGGGTCAATCAGCCCCAGCATTTT

V: TRBV4-3
size: NA
J: TRBJ2-7
D: TRBD2
CDR3: CASSQERGRLSYEQYF
DNA: TGCGCCAGCAGCCAAGAGCGCGGGAGATTATCCTACGAGCAGTACTTC

V: TRBV14
size: NA
J: TRBJ2-7
D: NA
CDR3: CASSQYPRARSEHEQYF
DNA: TGTGCCAGCAGCCAATATCCCAGGGCGCGCAGTGAACACGAGCAGTACTTC

V: TRBV21-1
size: NA
J: TRBJ2-5
D: NA
CDR3: CASSNRCSGGETQYF
DNA: TGTGCCAGCAGCAACCGTTGTAGCGGGGGGGAGACCCAGTACTTC

V: TRBV27
size: NA
J: TRBJ1-5
D: NA
CDR3: CASSPRERNQPQHF
DNA: TGTGCCAGCAGCCCTAGAGAGAGAAATCAGCCCCAGCATTTT

V: TRBV7-3
size: NA
J: TRBJ2-7
D: TRBD2
CDR3: CASSQKPRGSDYEQYF
DNA: TGTGCCAGCAGCCAGAAACCGCGGGGGTCCGACTACGAGCAGTACTTC

V: TRBV28
size: NA
J: TRBJ2-5
D: NA
CDR3: CASSPPSDRSITALQETQYF
DNA: TGTGCCAGCAGTCCCCCATCGGACAGAAGCATAACAGCACTACAAGAGACCCAGTACTTC

V: TRBV10-1
size: medium-sized
J: TRBJ2-7
D: NA
CDR3: CASHGRRSYEQYF
DNA: TGCGCCAGCCACGGCAGGAGGTCCTACGAGCAGTACTTC

V: TRBV9
size: few
J: TRBJ2-7
D: NA
CDR3: CASNPHGRTYEQYF
DNA: TGTGCCAGCAACCCCCATGGCAGGACCTACGAGCAGTACTTC

V: TRBV25-1
size: few
J: TRBJ2-7
D: TRBD1
CDR3: CASSELDRHYEQYF
DNA: TGTGCCAGCAGTGAATTGGACAGGCACTACGAGCAGTACTTC

V: TRBV12-5
size: NA
J: TRBJ1-2
D: TRBD1
CDR3: CASGLGQGAGGYTF
DNA: TGTGCTAGTGGTTTGGGTCAGGGGGCGGGGGGCTACACCTTC

V: TRBV7-9
size: NA
J: TRBJ1-6
D: TRBD1
CDR3: CASSLRPAGTGDNSPLHF
DNA: TGTGCCAGCAGCTTAAGGCCAGCCGGGACAGGGGATAATTCACCCCTCCACTTT

V: TRBV11-2
size: NA
J: TRBJ2-7
D: NA
CDR3: CASSLEPRSYEQYF
DNA: TGTGCCAGCAGCTTAGAGCCCAGATCCTACGAGCAGTACTTC

V: TRBV6-5
size: NA
J: TRBJ2-1
D: TRBD1
CDR3: CASSYTWDRDYDEQFF
DNA: TGTGCCAGCAGTTACACCTGGGACAGGGATTACGATGAGCAGTTCTTC

V: TRBV7-2
size: NA
J: TRBJ2-5
D: TRBD2
CDR3: CASSYLAVWEQYF
DNA: TGTGCCAGCAGCTATCTAGCGGTCTGGGAGCAGTACTTC

V: TRBV6-1
size: NA
J: TRBJ1-5
D: TRBD1
CDR3: CASSDGQGGQPQHF
DNA: TGTGCCAGCAGTGACGGACAGGGCGGCCAGCCCCAGCATTTT

V: TRBV19
size: NA
J: TRBJ2-1
D: TRBD1
CDR3: CASSPIGTGGFEQFF
DNA: TGTGCCAGTAGCCCGATTGGGACAGGGGGATTTGAGCAGTTCTTC

V: TRBV4-3
size: once
J: TRBJ2-3
D: TRBD2
CDR3: CASSPLSGATDTQYF
DNA: TGCGCCAGCAGCCCCTTGAGCGGGGCCACAGATACGCAGTATTTT

V: TRBV6-1
size: NA
J: TRBJ1-5
D: NA
CDR3: CASTPRSNQPQHF
DNA: TGTGCCAGCACCCCCCGGAGCAATCAGCCCCAGCATTTT

V: TRBV6-5
size: NA
J: TRBJ2-7
D: TRBD2
CDR3: CASSKGLAGVFEQYF
DNA: TGTGCCAGCAGTAAGGGACTAGCGGGAGTATTTGAGCAGTACTTC

V: TRBV6-6
size: few
J: TRBJ1-3
D: NA
CDR3: CASGSQFLAGNTIYF
DNA: TGTGCCAGCGGGAGTCAGTTCTTAGCTGGAAACACCATATATTTT

V: TRBV5-6
size: NA
J: TRBJ1-1
D: NA
CDR3: CASSLNKNTEAFF
DNA: TGTGCCAGCAGCTTGAATAAGAACACTGAAGCTTTCTTT

V: TRBV18
size: NA
J: TRBJ2-5
D: NA
CDR3: CASSPLTARYQETQYF
DNA: TGTGCCAGCTCACCACTCACCGCCCGGTACCAAGAGACCCAGTACTTC

V: TRBV7-2
size: NA
J: TRBJ1-5
D: NA
CDR3: CASSTQTGNQPQHF
DNA: TGTGCCAGCAGCACACAAACAGGAAATCAGCCCCAGCATTTT

V: TRBV15
size: NA
J: TRBJ2-7
D: TRBD2
CDR3: CATSITGWTSGAYEQYF
DNA: TGTGCCACCAGCATAACCGGGTGGACTAGCGGAGCCTACGAGCAGTACTTC

V: TRBV29-1
size: NA
J: TRBJ1-1
D: NA
CDR3: CSFTTGNTEAFF
DNA: TGCAGCTTTACGACAGGGAACACTGAAGCTTTCTTT

V: TRBV19
size: once
J: TRBJ2-7
D: TRBD1
CDR3: CASSMTGEGEQYF
DNA: TGTGCCAGTAGTATGACAGGGGAAGGCGAGCAGTACTTC

V: TRBV19
size: NA
J: TRBJ1-2
D: NA
CDR3: CASSIDLQSLYGYTF
DNA: TGTGCCAGTAGTATAGATCTACAGTCTCTCTATGGCTACACCTTC

V: TRBV6-1
size: NA
J: TRBJ2-3
D: NA
CDR3: CASSEAGGASDTQYF
DNA: TGTGCCAGCAGTGAAGCGGGGGGGGCCTCAGATACGCAGTATTTT